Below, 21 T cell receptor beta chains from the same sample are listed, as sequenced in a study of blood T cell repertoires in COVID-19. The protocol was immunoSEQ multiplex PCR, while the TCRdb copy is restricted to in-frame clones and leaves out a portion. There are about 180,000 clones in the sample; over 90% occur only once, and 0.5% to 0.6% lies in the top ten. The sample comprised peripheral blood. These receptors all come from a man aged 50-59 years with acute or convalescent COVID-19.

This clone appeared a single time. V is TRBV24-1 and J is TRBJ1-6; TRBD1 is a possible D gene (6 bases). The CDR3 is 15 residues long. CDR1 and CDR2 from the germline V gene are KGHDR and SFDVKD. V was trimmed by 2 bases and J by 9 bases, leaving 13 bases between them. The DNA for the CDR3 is TGTGCCACCAGTGATTCTCGGACAGACAGTTCACCCCTCCACTTT. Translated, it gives CATSDSRTDSSPLHF.

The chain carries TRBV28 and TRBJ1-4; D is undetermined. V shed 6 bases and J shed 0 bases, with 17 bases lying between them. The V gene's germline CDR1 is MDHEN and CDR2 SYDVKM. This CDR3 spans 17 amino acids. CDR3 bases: TGTGCCAGCAGCCCTCTTCCGGCGGCAGCAACTAATGAAAAACTGTTTTTT. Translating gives CASSPLPAAATNEKLFF.

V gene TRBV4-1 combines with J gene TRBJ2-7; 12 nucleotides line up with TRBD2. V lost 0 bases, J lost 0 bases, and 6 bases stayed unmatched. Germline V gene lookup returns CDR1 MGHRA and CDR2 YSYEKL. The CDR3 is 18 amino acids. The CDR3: CASSQDWGTSGPSYEQYF. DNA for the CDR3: TGCGCCAGCAGCCAAGATTGGGGGACTAGCGGGCCCTCCTACGAGCAGTACTTC.

CDR3 protein: CASSFGASTDTQYF. The CDR3 DNA is TGTGCCAGCAGCTTTGGGGCCAGCACAGATACGCAGTATTTT. This chain uses TRBV7-8 with TRBJ2-3; tentatively, D is TRBD1 (5 bases). The V gene lost 3 bases and the J gene lost 0 bases, with 7 bases spanning the gap. Germline V gene lookup returns CDR1 SGHVS and CDR2 FQNEAQ. There are 14 residues in the CDR3.

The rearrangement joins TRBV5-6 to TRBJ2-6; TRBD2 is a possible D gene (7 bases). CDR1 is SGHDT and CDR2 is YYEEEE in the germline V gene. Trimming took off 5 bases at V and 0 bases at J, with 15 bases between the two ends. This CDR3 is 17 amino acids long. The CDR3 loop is CASRRRGEGSGANVLTF. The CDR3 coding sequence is TGTGCCAGCAGGCGGAGGGGGGAGGGCTCTGGGGCCAACGTCCTGACTTTC.

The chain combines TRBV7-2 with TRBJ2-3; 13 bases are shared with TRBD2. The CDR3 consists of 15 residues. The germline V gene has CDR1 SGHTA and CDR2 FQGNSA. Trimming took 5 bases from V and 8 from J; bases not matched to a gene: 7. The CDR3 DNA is TGTGCCAGCAGCCCTTCCCGGACTAGCGGGGGTACGCAGTATTTT. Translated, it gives CASSPSRTSGGTQYF.

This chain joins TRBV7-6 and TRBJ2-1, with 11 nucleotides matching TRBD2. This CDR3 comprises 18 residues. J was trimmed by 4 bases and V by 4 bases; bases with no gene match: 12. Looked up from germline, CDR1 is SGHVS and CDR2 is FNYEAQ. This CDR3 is CASSSSSGGLAVYNEQFF. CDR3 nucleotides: TGTGCCAGCAGCTCCTCCTCCGGGGGACTAGCGGTTTACAATGAGCAGTTCTTC.

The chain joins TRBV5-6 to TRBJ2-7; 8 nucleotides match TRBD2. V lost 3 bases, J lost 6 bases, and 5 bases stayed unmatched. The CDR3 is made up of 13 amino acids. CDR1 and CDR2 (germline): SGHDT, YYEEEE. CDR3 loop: CASSWGAGGEQYF. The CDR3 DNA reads TGTGCCAGCAGCTGGGGCGCGGGAGGCGAGCAGTACTTC.

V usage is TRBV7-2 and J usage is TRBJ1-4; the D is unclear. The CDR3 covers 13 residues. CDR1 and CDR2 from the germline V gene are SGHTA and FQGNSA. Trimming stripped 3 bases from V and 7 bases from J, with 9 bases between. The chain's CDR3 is CASSFQSGEKLFF. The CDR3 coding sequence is TGTGCCAGCAGCTTCCAGTCGGGTGAAAAACTGTTTTTT.

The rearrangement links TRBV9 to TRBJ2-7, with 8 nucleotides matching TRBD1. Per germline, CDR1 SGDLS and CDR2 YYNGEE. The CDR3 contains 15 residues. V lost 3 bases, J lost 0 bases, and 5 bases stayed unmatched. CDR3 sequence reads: CASSGPGQASYEQYF. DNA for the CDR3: TGTGCCAGCAGCGGTCCGGGACAGGCCTCCTACGAGCAGTACTTC.

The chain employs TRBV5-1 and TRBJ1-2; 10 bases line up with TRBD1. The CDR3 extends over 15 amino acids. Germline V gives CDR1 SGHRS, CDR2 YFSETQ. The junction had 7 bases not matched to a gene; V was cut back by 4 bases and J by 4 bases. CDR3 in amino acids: CASSAGDRGFYGYTF. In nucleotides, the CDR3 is TGCGCCAGCAGCGCGGGGGACAGGGGATTCTATGGCTACACCTTC.

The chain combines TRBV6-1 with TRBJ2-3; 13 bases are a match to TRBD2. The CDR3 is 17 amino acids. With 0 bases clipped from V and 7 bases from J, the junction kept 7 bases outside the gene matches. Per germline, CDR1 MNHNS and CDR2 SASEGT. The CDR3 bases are TGTGCCAGCAGTGAAGCTAGGACTAGCGGGAGTCGATATACGCAGTATTTT. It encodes CASSEARTSGSRYTQYF.

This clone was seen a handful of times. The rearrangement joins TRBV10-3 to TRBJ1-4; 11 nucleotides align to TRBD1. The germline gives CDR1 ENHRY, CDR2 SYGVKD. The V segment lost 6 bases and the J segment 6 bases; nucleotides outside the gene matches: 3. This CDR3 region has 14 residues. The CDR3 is CAIRGTGGDEKLFF. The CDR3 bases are TGTGCCATCAGAGGGACAGGGGGAGATGAAAAACTGTTTTTT.

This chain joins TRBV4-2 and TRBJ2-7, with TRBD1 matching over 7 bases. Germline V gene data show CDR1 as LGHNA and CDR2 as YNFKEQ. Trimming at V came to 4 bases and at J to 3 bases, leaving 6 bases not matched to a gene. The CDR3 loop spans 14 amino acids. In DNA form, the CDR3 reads TGTGCCAGCAGCCCGCGCACAGGGGTCTACGAGCAGTACTTC. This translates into CASSPRTGVYEQYF.

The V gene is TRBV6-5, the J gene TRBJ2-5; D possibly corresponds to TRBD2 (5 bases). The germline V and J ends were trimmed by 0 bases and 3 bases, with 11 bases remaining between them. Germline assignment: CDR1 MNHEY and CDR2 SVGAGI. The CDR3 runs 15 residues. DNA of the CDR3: TGTGCCAGCAGTTACTCCCTAGCTATGAAAGAGACCCAGTACTTC. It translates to CASSYSLAMKETQYF.

The CDR3 coding sequence is TGTGCCAGCAGCTTAAAAACACCAGAAAAACTGTTTTTT. This encodes CASSLKTPEKLFF. J is TRBJ1-4 and V is TRBV7-9; D remains ambiguous. Per germline, CDR1 SEHNR and CDR2 FQNEAQ (reference sequence). The CDR3 has 13 residues. V dropped 2 bases and J dropped 8 bases, with 9 bases sitting between them.

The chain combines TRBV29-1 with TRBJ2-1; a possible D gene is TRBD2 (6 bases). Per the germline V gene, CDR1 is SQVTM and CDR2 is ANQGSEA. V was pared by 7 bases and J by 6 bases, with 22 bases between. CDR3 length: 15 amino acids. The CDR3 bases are TGCAGCGCCTCGCATGAAAGGAGCGGGCCCAATGAGCAGTTCTTC. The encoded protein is CSASHERSGPNEQFF.

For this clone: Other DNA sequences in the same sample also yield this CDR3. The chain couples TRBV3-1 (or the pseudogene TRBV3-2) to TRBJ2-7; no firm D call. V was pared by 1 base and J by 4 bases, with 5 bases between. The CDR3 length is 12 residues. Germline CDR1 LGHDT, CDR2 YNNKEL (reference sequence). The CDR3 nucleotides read TGTGCCAGCAGCCAAGGCGGTTACGAGCAGTACTTC. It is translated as CASSQGGYEQYF.

CDR3 loop: CASSQEQGAVGNTEAFF. CDR3 nucleotides: TGTGCCAGCAGCCAAGAACAGGGGGCGGTGGGGAACACTGAAGCTTTCTTT. This sequence joins TRBV6-2 or TRBV6-3 and TRBJ1-1; 9 bases map to TRBD1. CDR1 and CDR2 (germline): MNHEY, SVGEGT. V lost 6 bases, J lost 1 base, and 12 bases stayed unmatched. CDR3 length: 17 amino acids.

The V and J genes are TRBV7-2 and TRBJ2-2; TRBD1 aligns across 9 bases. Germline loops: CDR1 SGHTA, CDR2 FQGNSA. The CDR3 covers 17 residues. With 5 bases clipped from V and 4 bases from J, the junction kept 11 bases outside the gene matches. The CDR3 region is CASSPFPGQGTTGELFF. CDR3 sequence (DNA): TGTGCCAGCAGCCCCTTCCCGGGACAGGGCACCACCGGGGAGCTGTTTTTT.

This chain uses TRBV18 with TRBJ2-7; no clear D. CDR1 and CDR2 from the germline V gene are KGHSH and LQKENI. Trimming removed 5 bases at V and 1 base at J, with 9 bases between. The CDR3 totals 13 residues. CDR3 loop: CASSSDGSYEQYV. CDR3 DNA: TGTGCCAGCTCAAGCGACGGTTCCTACGAGCAGTACGTC.